This T cell receptor (beta chain) appears in the sequencing data of a study of regulatory T cells in long-lasting Graves disease. As to time point: persistent/refractory GD, antithyroid drugs over 5 years with positive TRAb. There was RNA extracted from PBMCs, and the TCR library was made from it. Guidelines of the American Thyroid Association were used to diagnose Graves' disease. iRepertoire HTBI primers and Arm-PCR of CDR3 regions built TCR beta libraries. Each CDR3 protein is one row after TCRdb ran MiXCR on the multiplex PCR reads. The table includes about 430,000 distinct CDR3 sequences, roughly 23% detected once. V was shortened by 7 bases and J by 6 bases, with 24 bases between the two germline ends. This CDR3 comprises 16 residues. Germline CDR1 reads SGHVS; CDR2 reads FQNEAQ.

The material sequenced was peripheral blood mononuclear cells (PBMCs), taken when the disease was refractory, from a patient treated with antithyroid drugs. The chain recombines TRBV7-8 with TRBJ1-2, with TRBD1 as a possible D gene (6 bases). The clonotype originates from a female donor with Graves disease. CDR3 DNA sequence: TGTGCCAGCATCGCGAACAGGGTCAGGGTGAAGGATGGCTACACCTTC. The encoded protein is CASIANRVRVKDGYTF.